A single sample gave rise to the 12 T cell receptor beta chains below, sequenced in a study of CD8 T cells in ankylosing spondylitis. TCRdb recomputed calls from the 5' RACE reads with MiXCR, one row per CDR3 protein. The sample shows 200,000 to 250,000 distinct CDR3 sequences, about 10% of them seen only once. Sequencing used blood, either unsorted or a sorted T cell fraction (not recorded which). The receptor source for this set is a male donor with ankylosing spondylitis or in good health (not recorded which).

The rearrangement links TRBV12-3 or TRBV12-4 to TRBJ2-1; a weak D match, TRBD2 (5 bases). Trimming took off 2 bases at V and 9 bases at J, with 14 bases between the two ends. The CDR3 runs 14 residues. CDR3 DNA sequence: TGTGCCAGCAGTTTATACTCGGCTAGCAGTGAGCAGTTCTTC. Translated, it gives CASSLYSASSEQFF.

The CDR3 spells CASEAPSGELFF. In DNA, the CDR3 is TGCGCCAGTGAAGCTCCATCCGGGGAGCTGTTTTTT. This chain connects TRBV10-2 to TRBJ2-2; no clear D. Germline loops: CDR1 WSHSY, CDR2 SAAADI. The V end lost 9 bases, the J end lost 6 bases, and 11 bases lay between the germline ends. CDR3 length: 12 amino acids.

The sample holds many counts of this clonotype. This sequence joins TRBV10-3 and TRBJ2-2; unclear D gene. This CDR3 comprises 13 residues. Germline values: CDR1 ENHRY, CDR2 SYGVKD. Trimming removed 3 bases from V and 7 bases from J, with 9 bases in between. CDR3 in DNA: TGTGCCATCAGTGAAAAGGGTTTCGGGGAGCTGTTTTTT. Its protein product is CAISEKGFGELFF.

The V gene is TRBV18, the J gene TRBJ2-3, with 9 bases matching TRBD2. The CDR3 has 15 residues. Trimming removed 3 bases from V and 9 bases from J; junction bases left unmatched: 10. Germline V lookup: CDR1 KGHSH, CDR2 LQKENI. This CDR3 reads CASSPALAGSSTQYF. The CDR3 DNA reads TGTGCCAGCTCACCGGCTCTAGCGGGGTCCAGCACGCAGTATTTT.

The chain couples TRBV28 to TRBJ2-2; D call uncertain. Between the trimmed V and J ends, which lost 2 bases and 1 base, there was a span of 5 bases. The CDR3 is 14 amino acids. CDR1 is MDHEN, CDR2 SYDVKM, per germline. The CDR3 region has the DNA TGTGCCAGCAGTTTACCGGAGAACACCGGGGAGCTGTTTTTT. Residues: CASSLPENTGELFF.

This clonotype was observed at least ten times. This chain joins TRBV4-2 and TRBJ2-5; a weak D match, TRBD2 (6 bases). V was cut by 1 base and J by 5 bases, with 11 bases left in between. The CDR3 spans 14 residues. Germline assignment: CDR1 LGHNA and CDR2 YNFKEQ. The CDR3 region is CASSQAGSSETQYF. DNA of the CDR3: TGTGCCAGCAGCCAAGCCGGGAGTTCCGAGACCCAGTACTTC.

This clonotype was found many times. V is TRBV10-3 and J is TRBJ2-7; D unclear. The CDR3 has 14 amino acids. V dropped 6 bases and J dropped 4 bases, with 16 bases sitting between them. CDR1 and CDR2 from the germline V gene are ENHRY and SYGVKD. The chain's CDR3 is CAIRPEDTPYEQYF. CDR3 bases: TGTGCCATCAGACCCGAAGACACACCTTACGAGCAGTACTTC.

The chain uses TRBV4-1 and TRBJ1-1; a possible D gene is TRBD1 (5 bases). The CDR3 extends over 19 amino acids. The ends were cut back, 1 base at V and 2 bases at J, with 23 bases in the middle. The V gene's germline CDR1 is MGHRA and CDR2 YSYEKL. CDR3 bases: TGCGCCAGCAGCCAAGTGCCAGCGAGGCGGACAAAACAAAACACTGAAGCTTTCTTT. Protein product: CASSQVPARRTKQNTEAFF.

The rearrangement links TRBV27 to TRBJ2-1; 12 nucleotides match TRBD2. This CDR3 contains 19 residues. The germline V gene encodes CDR1 MNHEY and CDR2 SMNVEV (reference sequence). The J segment lost 0 bases and the V segment lost 6 bases, leaving 12 bases of the junction unmatched. CDR3 in DNA: TGTGCCAGCAGCCGACTAGCGGGAGTAGGCACCCTCTCCTACAATGAGCAGTTCTTC. Protein: CASSRLAGVGTLSYNEQFF.

This clonotype showed up many times. The V gene is TRBV7-2, the J gene TRBJ1-1, with D possibly matching TRBD1 (6 bases). Trimming removed 1 base from V and 4 bases from J, with 13 bases in between. The CDR3 contains 15 residues. Germline CDR1 and CDR2: SGHTA and FQGNSA. The CDR3 DNA follows: TGTGCCAGCAGCTTAGAGGGGGTTGAGGTCACTGAAGCTTTCTTT. Residues: CASSLEGVEVTEAFF.

This clonotype appeared once. The chain is built from TRBV5-5 and TRBJ1-5, with TRBD1 as a possible D gene (5 bases). Germline V CDR1 and CDR2: SGHKS, YYEKEE (reference sequence). CDR3 length equals 16 residues. Trimming removed 4 bases at V and 5 bases at J, with 19 bases between. In DNA form, the CDR3 reads TGTGCCAGCAGCCCTCTATGGGGCGGTGAGCATCAGCCCCAGCATTTT. This translates into CASSPLWGGEHQPQHF.

This clonotype has a count of ten or more. The rearrangement links TRBV10-2 to TRBJ2-1; 13 bases are shared with TRBD2. Germline V gene data show CDR1 as WSHSY and CDR2 as SAAADI. J gave up 0 bases and V 5 bases, and 13 bases lay outside the gene matches. This CDR3 has 20 residues. The CDR3 sequence is CASSQPQGWTSGSSYNEQFF. CDR3 bases: TGCGCCAGCAGTCAGCCACAGGGTTGGACTAGCGGGAGCTCCTACAATGAGCAGTTCTTC.